This TCR beta chain was sequenced for a study of cytomegalovirus exposure and HLA in healthy donors. The overall study: In an early release, HLA-typed donors contributed about 80 million unique TCR sequences.

The PCR employed 60 Vbeta primers together with 13 Jbeta primers. Using immunoSEQ multiplex PCR, the repertoire was profiled, and TCRdb retains in-frame clones only, with some absent. The profile shows roughly 150,000 clones, about 76% of them singletons. This CDR3 has 15 amino acids. Germline values: CDR1 MNHEY, CDR2 SMNVEV (reference sequence). V was clipped by 6 bases and J by 2 bases; unmatched bases: 4. Sequenced sample: PBMCs. The clonotype comes from a male donor in good health and CMV-seronegative. V is TRBV27 and J is TRBJ2-7; 13 positions match TRBD2. CDR3 bases: TGTGCCAGCAGCGGGACTAGCGGGACCCCCTACGAGCAGTACTTC. It specifies CASSGTSGTPYEQYF.